What follows describes a single T cell receptor (beta chain). This clone has just a few counts. Its recognized antigen is unknown. No quality values exist for individual bases; no much larger clone is one base distant. The data belong to a study of cytomegalovirus exposure and HLA in healthy donors (TCRdb year 2017). Regarding the study in general: In an earlier analysis of 587 of the donors, 276 Gb of sequence data and 100 million or so unique TCR beta sequences from about 190 million T cells were reported. Typing coverage differed by locus: A, B, C, DRB1 and DQB1 were typed in about 629-640 donors, DQA1 in 500 to 550, DPA1 in approximately 600, and DPB1 in 450 to 480. The study aimed to test whether cataloging public T cell receptors could reveal signatures of past pathogen exposure. The genetic ancestry cluster associated with self-reported Caucasian donors included roughly 84% of the roughly 410 genotyped donors. Among some 400 genotyped donors of the cohort, an average of around 240,000 unique TCR beta nucleotide sequences were sequenced per donor, roughly a sixth of them non-productive. Alongside the repertoire data, information on donor age, sex, ethnicity and CMV serostatus was compiled. A separate validation cohort of roughly 130 different subjects was used in addition to the roughly 670-subject first cohort. The study combined high-throughput TCR immunosequencing, statistical association of individual TCRs with disease status, and machine learning to predict cytomegalovirus infection status. Because of strong linkage in the cohort, five DR-DQ haplotypes were treated as single units for association and clustering. A later analysis re-analyzed previously published TCR beta repertoires from 666 donors and added high-resolution HLA genotyping to study TCR occurrence patterns. Class I and class II HLA loci were covered by the typing at four-digit resolution. An earlier analysis of some 500 of the donors used high-throughput TCR beta sequencing to judge whether each TCR beta V gene segment behaved as functional or pseudogenic. The T cell repertoires of about 700 subjects were profiled by immunosequencing and related to cytomegalovirus serostatus. A later genetic analysis used genome-wide SNP genotypes for 398 of the 666 donors, treating that subset as a discovery cohort. Roughly 300 gigabases of sequencing data and approximately 85 million unique TCR sequences were included in an early release covering around 600 HLA-typed donors. Rather than drawing on any new phenotypic data, the later analysis identified candidate immune exposures from TCR beta sequences and the way those sequences occurred across donors. Every discovery cohort repertoire had been produced on one sequencing platform. On the study overall, not on this receptor specifically: Across donors, most TCR sequences were observed very rarely, whereas some public TCRs were present in many individuals. A later analysis found that TCR association rates varied across HLA loci, with DRB1 alleles showing the most associated TCRs and HLA-C alleles the fewest. In a later analysis, HLA-associated TCR beta chains were found to be more clonally expanded and to have lower generation probabilities than equally common non-associated chains. In both the original and validation cohorts, the classifier was reported to diagnose cytomegalovirus status with high specificity and sensitivity. Linkage disequilibrium might explain the correlated functional status among segregating V segments, but an unknown experimental factor could not be excluded. In the study, approximately 160 TCR beta chains were listed as associated with cytomegalovirus. For the cohort, immune exposure information was limited to CMV serostatus. In a later genetic analysis, fewer N-insertions in productive TCRs were reported among donors in an Asian-associated ancestry cluster than the roughly 670-donor mean. HLA typing was unavailable for some donors at each locus, so association tests used only the typed subset. According to a later analysis, parvovirus B19, influenza, CMV and Epstein-Barr virus appeared linked to several top co-occurrence clusters. At a false discovery rate of 0.05, a later analysis linked 16,000 or so TCR beta sequences to specific HLA alleles. In a later analysis, most CMV-associated TCR beta chains were found to appear HLA-restricted, with HLA associations seemingly driven largely by CMV exposure. When HLA alleles, especially DR and DQ, strongly co-occurred, attributing TCR associations to individual alleles was difficult. The cohort was sequenced for TCR beta chains only, and without alpha or paired-chain data the features that could be detected were limited. In vitro tests confirmed that three of the cytomegalovirus-associated TCR beta chains recognize cytomegalovirus antigens. Broadly in line with IMGT annotations, most TCR beta V segments showed up in productive rearrangements about 90% or about 30% of the time in an earlier analysis of approximately 640 of the donors. A group of highly shared sequence variants was considered likely to be a technical artifact of the sequencing pipeline. According to the authors, the approach could potentially be generalized to other disease states and immunological phenotypes. A further reported finding was that TCR beta sequences accurately predicted the HLA-A and HLA-B alleles for most subjects in the first cohort. Because counts were too low, approximately 18 rarely observed V segments, including chromosome 9 orphons, were excluded from the earlier analysis of roughly 580 of the donors. V-gene and J-gene trimming of TCR beta chains was associated with a missense DCLRE1C variant in a later genetic analysis, and the association was replicated in an independent cohort. The presence/absence analyses assumed that sequencing depth was roughly uniform across donors, and that assumption may not be true.

Library method: the immunoSEQ multiplex PCR assay. The multiplex PCR relied on a mix of 60 forward primers for TCR Vbeta segments and 13 reverse primers for TCR Jbeta segments. The CDR3 region of rearranged TCR beta genes was amplified from genomic DNA by a multiplex PCR assay. The Illumina HiSeq System was used to sequence the amplified TCR beta libraries as 87-base-pair reads. The original methods were these. A later analysis counted tens of millions of unique TCR beta chains across the 600 to 850 repertoires, and some 11 million of these chains were shared by at least two donors. A nearest-neighbor algorithm error-corrected the raw reads and collapsed the reads into unique sequences, merging closely related sequences to remove PCR and sequencing errors. To assign V, D and J gene segments, CDR3 sequences were aligned to IMGT reference sequences. Each retained sequence needed at least a six-nucleotide match to both a V gene segment and a J gene segment. A rearrangement was called productive if the CDR3 had no stop codons and remained in frame with V and J, and every other rearrangement was called non-productive. Following IMGT convention, CDR3 was defined as the stretch from the second conserved V-encoded cysteine to the conserved J-encoded phenylalanine. The earlier analysis of 550 to 650 of the donors excluded any sequence lacking an unambiguous match to a single V gene segment. In an earlier analysis of several hundred of the donors, V segments were called functional above 56.7% productive rearrangements and were called segregating when the between-donor standard deviation exceeded 5%. A statistical classification framework was developed to diagnose cytomegalovirus status using the catalog of TCR beta chain sequences. In a later analysis, V and J genes were assigned by comparing TCR nucleotide sequences against IMGT/GENE-DB human TR gene sequences. In a later analysis, CDR3 sequences and most-parsimonious VDJ recombination scenarios were assigned using the TCRdist pipeline. In a later analysis, each TCR beta chain was defined by its CDR3 amino acid sequence together with its V-gene family, and reads without a unique V-gene family were excluded. As a way to deal with suspected cross-contamination and a sequencing artifact, a later analysis dropped under 600 nucleotide sequences that were highly shared and had low generation probability. In a later analysis, a clonal expansion index was calculated for each public chain from normalized within-repertoire ranks of inferred template counts. In a later analysis, generation probabilities were computed with a VDJ recombination model fitted to out-of-frame rearrangements, and the resulting probabilities were checked against IGoR. A later analysis scored TCR-TCR, TCR-HLA and TCR-CMV co-occurrence with hypergeometric tests, applying a repertoire-size bias correction to TCR pairs. To estimate false discovery rates, a later analysis permuted the HLA or CMV assignments 20 times. In a later analysis, co-occurring TCRs were grouped with DBSCAN, and TCRdist sequence similarity was added when clustering was performed within HLA-allele-positive subsets. Co-occurrence clustering excluded repertoires with fewer than 30,000 or more than 120,000 public chains, plus five with anomalous nucleotide sharing. TCRdb mirrors the immuneACCESS table, restricted to in-frame sequences. Some clones are absent from its copies; in checked studies, under half trace to an unresolved V gene, and the reason for the others is unknown. V and J calls and clone size come straight from that table; D and trimming were deduced from the DNA. The sample records approximately 180,000 clones, 60% to 85% of which are singletons. The ten largest clones take up 1.1% of the sample.

The cohort consisted of fewer than 700 healthy bone marrow donors. Cohort members were all nominally healthy when sampled, although unrecorded immune exposures were likely present. The donor tested CMV seronegative, placing the donor among the 350 or so seronegative members of the cohort. Every donor gave a peripheral blood sample, and the peripheral blood mononuclear cells from that sample were used for TCR beta sequencing. Genomic DNA extraction from the blood cell samples was performed with the Qiagen DNeasy Blood Extraction Kit. Sequences were obtained from PBMCs. This TCR was recovered from a woman aged 40 to 50 in good health and CMV-seronegative.

CDR3 reads: CASSPQGDYGYTF. The nucleotides are TGTGCCAGCAGTCCACAGGGTGACTATGGCTACACCTTC. The receptor chain draws on TRBV27 and TRBJ1-2; TRBD1 is perhaps the D gene, given 6 matching bases. CDR1 and CDR2 are drawn from the germline V gene (reference sequence): MNHEY, SMNVEV. The junction shows trimming of 5 bases on V and 3 bases on J, plus 10 bases between the germline ends. The CDR3 runs 13 amino acids, cysteine and phenylalanine included. Here the CDR3 DNA is all that survives: 39 bases in frame from base 1.